Each of the 10 T cell receptor beta chains below was sequenced from the same sample in a study of T cells after yellow fever vaccination. TCRdb re-called the 5' RACE reads with MiXCR, one entry per CDR3 protein. The sample contains 250,000 to 300,000 distinct CDR3 sequences, about 5% of which appear only once. The source material was CD4+ T cells sorted from PBMCs, sampled on the day of the yellow fever booster vaccination. These TCRs come from a man between 18 and 35 years old who received the YFV17D yellow fever vaccine.

This clonotype was detected a few times. The gene calls are TRBV21-1 and TRBJ2-3. TRBV21-1 is noted as a pseudogene. This CDR3 contains 13 residues. CDR3 sequence: CASSDTWADTQYF. Written as DNA, the CDR3 is TGTGCCAGCAGCGACACTTGGGCAGATACGCAGTATTTT.

This clonotype was counted between two and nine times. The chain joins TRBV7-3 to TRBJ2-2; no firm D call. Germline assignment: CDR1 SGHTA and CDR2 FQGTGA. Trimming took 0 bases from V and 5 from J, leaving 10 bases between them. This CDR3 has 15 amino acids. The CDR3 is CASSLTSSGTGELFF. In nucleotides, the CDR3 is TGTGCCAGCAGCTTAACCTCGTCCGGAACCGGGGAGCTGTTTTTT.

This clonotype was found a few times. The chain combines TRBV6-4 with TRBJ2-3; D is unclear. Germline V gene lookup returns CDR1 MRHNA and CDR2 SNTAGT. The V end lost 0 bases, the J end lost 3 bases, and 4 bases lay between the germline ends. The CDR3 has 13 amino acids. CDR3 nucleotide sequence: TGTGCCAGCAGTGACTCTTGGACAGATACGCAGTATTTT. Protein: CASSDSWTDTQYF.

This clonotype was detected a few times. The chain combines TRBV25-1 with TRBJ1-1, with D uncertain. V dropped 5 bases and J dropped 2 bases, with 9 bases sitting between them. Germline V CDR1 and CDR2: MGHDK, SYGVNS. The CDR3 extends over 13 amino acids. The chain's CDR3 is CASSRHINTEAFF. CDR3 nucleotide sequence: TGTGCCAGCAGTAGACATATCAACACTGAAGCTTTCTTT.

The V and J genes are TRBV12-3 or TRBV12-4 and TRBJ1-5; maybe TRBD1 (6 bases). The CDR3 is 15 residues long. Trimming pared 4 bases from V and 3 bases from J, leaving 13 bases between. For the CDR3, the DNA is TGTGCCAGCAGTTGGGGAGGGGGGATCAATCAGCCCCAGCATTTT. It encodes CASSWGGGINQPQHF.

This clonotype was detected many times. V is TRBV9 and J is TRBJ1-1, with 8 bases fitting TRBD1. CDR1 is SGDLS, CDR2 YYNGEE, per germline. The V and J ends lost 4 bases and 5 bases, in that order; junction bases with no gene match: 7. The CDR3 runs to 14 residues. The DNA of the CDR3 is TGTGCCAGCAGCCGGAGTACAGGGGGGACTGAAGCTTTCTTT. It translates to CASSRSTGGTEAFF.

The CDR3 nucleotides read TGTGCCAGCAGCTTATACGGGGGGGCCTCGGAGACCCAGTACTTC. Translated: CASSLYGGASETQYF. V usage is TRBV7-2 and J usage is TRBJ2-5, with 8 bases identical to TRBD2. V was pared by 2 bases and J by 5 bases, with 7 bases of the junction left unmatched. The CDR3 runs to 15 residues. CDR1 is SGHTA, CDR2 FQGNSA, per germline.

The CDR3: CASYQGIEETQYF. CDR3 bases: TGTGCCAGCTATCAGGGAATTGAAGAGACCCAGTACTTC. The V gene is TRBV6-6, the J gene TRBJ2-5, with D perhaps matching TRBD1 (5 bases). The germline V gene encodes CDR1 MNHNY and CDR2 SVGAGI (reference sequence). The CDR3 totals 13 residues. Trimming stripped 8 bases from V and 3 bases from J, with 13 bases between.

This clonotype was recorded a few times. The CDR3 DNA follows: TGCAGTGCTCAGGGCGGGGGTTACTCCTACAATGAGCAGTTCTTC. Translation: CSAQGGGYSYNEQFF. This chain joins TRBV20-1 and TRBJ2-1; TRBD2 matches 7 bases. The CDR3 covers 15 residues. Germline-derived CDR1 and CDR2 are DFQATT and SNEGSKA (reference sequence). V lost 5 bases to trimming and J lost 0 bases; unmatched junction nucleotides: 7.

This rearrangement joins TRBV4-3 to TRBJ1-1; D gene unclear. This CDR3 spans 15 amino acids. Germline CDR1 reads LGHNA; CDR2 reads YSLEER. Trimming removed 6 bases from V and 3 bases from J, with 17 bases in between. The CDR3 here is CASSRRLPADTEAFF. The CDR3 DNA reads TGCGCCAGCAGTCGTAGACTCCCGGCGGACACTGAAGCTTTCTTT.